This TCR beta chain was identified during a study of regulatory T cells in long-lasting Graves disease. The time point was: newly diagnosed GD, antithyroid drugs for less than 3 months. PBMC RNA was the source of the TCR library. In building TCR beta libraries, iRepertoire HTBI primers were used together with Arm-PCR of CDR3 regions. TCRdb fed the multiplex PCR reads into MiXCR, producing one record per CDR3 protein. The data hold about 540,000 distinct CDR3 sequences, with roughly 14% observed a single time. Per germline, CDR1 SGHRS and CDR2 YFSETQ. The CDR3 contains 14 residues. After removal of 3 bases from V and 5 bases from J, the junction contained 7 bases not matched to a gene. These data were also filed under a second study, of T cells in Graves' hyperthyroidism and ophthalmopathy.

The receptor's source is a man in his thirties or forties with Graves disease. V and J are TRBV5-1 and TRBJ1-2, with 7 bases aligning to TRBD1. The material was peripheral blood mononuclear cells (PBMCs), obtained at new diagnosis, from a patient treated with antithyroid drugs. The CDR3 DNA is TGCGCCAGCAGCTCCCCGGGACAGATTTATGGCTACACCTTC. Protein sequence: CASSSPGQIYGYTF.